Each of the 11 T cell receptor beta chains below was sequenced from the same sample in a study of blood T cell repertoires in COVID-19. Profiled with immunoSEQ multiplex PCR; TCRdb holds only in-frame clones, not every one. The repertoire consists of about 350,000 clones, with approximately 90% occurring once and the leading ten covering around 8.9%. The sample comprised peripheral blood. Receptors originate from a man aged 25 to 40 with COVID-19, enrolled during active disease.

The chain uses TRBV4-1 and TRBJ1-5, with unresolved D. The CDR3 consists of 17 residues. Trimming cost V 1 base and J 0 bases, with 13 bases left between them. Per germline, CDR1 MGHRA and CDR2 YSYEKL. Written as DNA, the CDR3 is TGCGCCAGCAGCCAAGCCGCGGGTCCTTATAGCAATCAGCCCCAGCATTTT. Amino acid sequence: CASSQAAGPYSNQPQHF.

The genes are TRBV5-4 and TRBJ2-4; TRBD2 aligns across 7 bases. V trimming: 4 bases; J trimming: 8 bases; junction bases outside the gene matches: 9. This CDR3 region has 14 residues. Germline V lookup: CDR1 SGHNT, CDR2 YYREEE (reference sequence). The CDR3 here is CASSPRGEGDIQYF. The CDR3 region has the DNA TGTGCCAGCAGCCCTCGGGGGGAGGGCGACATTCAGTACTTC. Full variable domain (missing parts from reference TRBV5-4 and TRBJ2-4): ETGVTQSPTHLIKTRGQQVTLRCSSQSGHNTVSWYQQALGQGPQFIFQYYREEENGRGNFPPRFSGLQFPNYSSELNVNALELDDSALYLCASSPRGEGDIQYFGAGTRLSVL.

V is TRBV6-5 and J is TRBJ2-5; the match to TRBD1 covers 9 bases. The CDR3 consists of 15 residues. V lost 10 bases and J lost 4; bases outside the gene matches: 13. Germline lookup yields CDR1 MNHEY and CDR2 SVGAGI. In DNA form, the CDR3 reads TGTGCCACCAGGATGCAACAGGGGGCATCAGAGACCCAGTACTTC. This codes for CATRMQQGASETQYF.

The chain carries TRBV7-3 and TRBJ2-6; 9 nucleotides match TRBD1. J was trimmed by 4 bases and V by 5 bases; bases with no gene match: 6. CDR3 size: 16 residues. CDR1 and CDR2 (germline): SGHTA, FQGTGA. DNA of the CDR3: TGTGCCAGCAGCCAGACAGGGGGTTCGGGGGCCAACGTCCTGACTTTC. Amino acids: CASSQTGGSGANVLTF. Using reference TRBV7-3 and TRBJ2-6 for the parts outside the CDR3, the full variable domain is GAGVSQTPSNKVTEKGKYVELRCDPISGHTALYWYRQSLGQGPEFLIYFQGTGAADDSGLPNDRFFAVRPEGSVSTLKIQRTERGDSAVYLCASSQTGGSGANVLTFGAGSRLTVL.

The chain combines TRBV11-2 with TRBJ1-2; the D gene is possibly TRBD1 (5 bases). V was shortened by 5 bases and J by 6 bases, with 13 bases between the two germline ends. This CDR3 spans 13 amino acids. Germline-derived CDR1 and CDR2 are SGHAT and FQNNGV. CDR3 in amino acids: CASSPLGGDGYTF. In DNA, the CDR3 is TGTGCCAGCAGCCCCCTGGGAGGGGATGGCTACACCTTC. Variable domain in full (rest from reference TRBV11-2 and TRBJ1-2): EAGVAQSPRYKIIEKRQSVAFWCNPISGHATLYWYQQILGQGPKLLIQFQNNGVVDDSQLPKDRFSAERLKGVDSTLKIQPAKLEDSAVYLCASSPLGGDGYTFGSGTRLTVV.

The J gene is TRBJ2-7, the V gene TRBV6-5; 9 nucleotides agree with TRBD1. The germline gives CDR1 MNHEY, CDR2 SVGAGI. Unmatched junction bases numbered 11, after V lost 8 bases and J lost 6 bases. The CDR3 covers 14 residues. CDR3 coding DNA: TGTGCCAGCGGCCACCGGGACAGGGTCTCCGAGCAGTACTTC. Translation gives CASGHRDRVSEQYF.

The chain combines TRBV6-5 with TRBJ1-2, with D unclear. CDR3 length: 13 residues. Trimming removed 0 bases at V and 4 bases at J, with 6 bases between. In germline, CDR1 is MNHEY, CDR2 SVGAGI. The CDR3 loop is CASSYSRLYGYTF. CDR3 DNA sequence: TGTGCCAGCAGTTACTCCAGGCTCTATGGCTACACCTTC.

The gene calls are TRBV11-2 and TRBJ2-5; D possibly corresponds to TRBD1 (5 bases). Trimming stripped 4 bases from V and 5 bases from J, with 11 bases between. The CDR3 totals 13 residues. Germline CDR1 reads SGHAT; CDR2 reads FQNNGV. CDR3 nucleotide sequence: TGTGCCAGCAGCTCGCAACAGGTGGAGACCCAGTACTTC. This codes for CASSSQQVETQYF.

This chain links TRBV2 with TRBJ2-2, with 13 bases lining up with TRBD2. CDR3 length: 16 residues. J lost 6 bases, V lost 4 bases, and 5 bases had no gene match. Germline V gives CDR1 SNHLY, CDR2 FYNNEI. In nucleotides, the CDR3 is TGTGCCAGCAGTGCCGGACTAGCGGGGGCAGCCGGGGAGCTGTTTTTT. Protein sequence: CASSAGLAGAAGELFF.

This chain connects TRBV15 to TRBJ1-3; perhaps TRBD1 as D (5 bases). This CDR3 region has 13 residues. Germline V CDR1 and CDR2: LNHNV, YYDKDF (reference sequence). Trimming removed 7 bases at V and 3 bases at J, with 10 bases between. The CDR3 protein is CATTFRDGNTIYF. The CDR3, as DNA: TGTGCCACCACTTTCAGGGATGGAAACACCATATATTTT.

The CDR3 here is CASSSSETYEQYF. As DNA, the CDR3 is TGTGCCAGCAGCTCTAGTGAGACCTACGAGCAGTACTTC. V is TRBV5-4 and J is TRBJ2-7; D gene ambiguous. This CDR3 has 13 residues. Trimming took 3 bases from V and 2 from J, leaving 9 bases between them. CDR1 is SGHNT and CDR2 is YYREEE in the germline V gene (reference sequence).